Presented here are 23 T cell receptor beta chains from one specimen sequenced in a study of T cell changes during pregnancy in multiple sclerosis. Generated by immunoSEQ multiplex PCR, the TCRdb table keeps only in-frame clones and is missing some. The sample has under 80,000 clones; roughly 92% are singletons. Material: peripheral blood, obtained after pregnancy. The receptors were sampled from a female donor in good health, enrolled as a control in a pregnancy study.

The V gene is TRBV5-3, the J gene TRBJ2-3; 11 nucleotides line up with TRBD2. TRBV5-3 is designated an ORF whose function remains uncertain. The CDR3 is 15 amino acids. With 1 base clipped from V and 6 bases from J, the junction kept 4 bases outside the gene matches. CDR3 bases: TGTGCCAGAAGCTTGACTAGCGGGAGTTTCGATACGCAGTATTTT. Amino acids: CARSLTSGSFDTQYF.

The gene calls are TRBV7-6 and TRBJ2-1, with 7 bases aligning to TRBD2. The CDR3 is 13 amino acids. V trimming: 5 bases; J trimming: 6 bases; junction bases outside the gene matches: 4. Germline V gene lookup returns CDR1 SGHVS and CDR2 FNYEAQ. In DNA form, the CDR3 reads TGTGCCAGCAGCCTTAGCGGGCTCAATGAGCAGTTCTTC. It translates to CASSLSGLNEQFF.

The rearrangement uses TRBV6-4 and TRBJ2-1; TRBD1 matches at 9 bases. The CDR3 has 14 residues. The V segment lost 7 bases and the J segment 7 bases; nucleotides outside the gene matches: 8. Germline V lookup: CDR1 MRHNA, CDR2 SNTAGT. The CDR3 region is CASKMGTGKNEQFF. CDR3 nucleotides: TGTGCCAGCAAAATGGGGACAGGGAAAAATGAGCAGTTCTTC.

This clone showed up just a few times. V is TRBV7-9 and J is TRBJ1-1; 7 nucleotides line up with TRBD1. The CDR3 is 12 residues long. Trimming took 4 bases from V and 5 from J; bases not matched to a gene: 1. Germline V lookup: CDR1 SEHNR, CDR2 FQNEAQ (reference sequence). CDR3 in amino acids: CASSSQGTEAFF. The CDR3 DNA reads as TGTGCCAGCAGCTCACAGGGGACTGAAGCTTTCTTT.

The chain couples TRBV9 to TRBJ2-2; TRBD2 might be the D (6 bases). The CDR3 totals 13 residues. The germline V gene encodes CDR1 SGDLS and CDR2 YYNGEE. V gave up 3 bases and J gave up 5 bases, with 8 bases separating them. The CDR3 is CASSAGGTGELFF. The DNA of the CDR3 is TGTGCCAGCAGCGCCGGGGGAACCGGGGAGCTGTTTTTT. Complete variable domain (other parts from reference TRBV9 and TRBJ2-2): DSGVTQTPKHLITATGQRVTLRCSPRSGDLSVYWYQQSLDQGLQFLIQYYNGEERAKGNILERFSAQQFPDLHSELNLSSLELGDSALYFCASSAGGTGELFFGEGSRLTVL.

V gene TRBV4-1 combines with J gene TRBJ2-2, with TRBD2 matching over 7 bases. The J segment lost 3 bases and the V segment lost 2 bases, leaving 3 bases of the junction unmatched. Germline assignment: CDR1 MGHRA and CDR2 YSYEKL. The CDR3 is made up of 15 amino acids. CDR3 region: CASSQMAGDTGELFF. The CDR3, as DNA: TGCGCCAGCAGCCAAATGGCGGGGGACACCGGGGAGCTGTTTTTT.

This chain joins TRBV28 and TRBJ1-5; 11 bases match TRBD1. Trimming at V came to 6 bases and at J to 5 bases, leaving 3 bases not matched to a gene. Germline lookup yields CDR1 MDHEN and CDR2 SYDVKM. The CDR3 spans 14 residues. CDR3 in amino acids: CASRDRGRDQPQHF. The CDR3 DNA reads as TGTGCCAGCAGGGACAGGGGGCGTGATCAGCCCCAGCATTTT.

V usage is TRBV28 and J usage is TRBJ2-1, with 7 bases lining up with TRBD2. CDR1 is MDHEN and CDR2 is SYDVKM in the germline V gene. This CDR3 is 16 amino acids long. With 4 bases clipped from V and 2 bases from J, the junction kept 8 bases outside the gene matches. This CDR3 is CASSSTPSGTYNEQFF. The CDR3 nucleotides read TGTGCCAGCAGTTCTACCCCCAGCGGGACCTACAATGAGCAGTTCTTC.

The chain joins TRBV10-3 to TRBJ1-5, with unresolved D. The CDR3 length is 13 residues. Germline CDR1 and CDR2: ENHRY and SYGVKD. V lost 3 bases to trimming and J lost 3 bases, with 6 bases between them. The CDR3 region is CAISEESNQPQHF. In nucleotides, the CDR3 is TGTGCCATCAGTGAAGAGTCCAATCAGCCCCAGCATTTT.

CDR3 region: CASSEPGDNSPLHF. The CDR3 DNA reads TGTGCCAGCAGTGAACCCGGGGATAATTCACCCCTCCACTTT. The chain links TRBV6-1 to TRBJ1-6, with no clear D. V shed 2 bases and J shed 5 bases, with 7 bases lying between them. The CDR3 consists of 14 residues. CDR1 and CDR2 (germline): MNHNS, SASEGT.

V usage is TRBV4-2 and J usage is TRBJ2-3, with TRBD2 matching over 15 bases. Germline trimming cut 4 bases from V and 3 bases from J; bases unmatched to any gene: 8. CDR1 LGHNA and CDR2 YNFKEQ come from the germline V gene. This CDR3 is 18 amino acids long. The CDR3 sequence: CASSLGLAGGGGTDTQYF. CDR3 DNA sequence: TGTGCCAGCAGCCTGGGACTAGCGGGAGGAGGAGGTACAGATACGCAGTATTTT.

This sequence joins TRBV6-5 and TRBJ2-7, with TRBD1 matching 8 bases. V was pared by 6 bases and J by 0 bases, with 7 bases of the junction left unmatched. The CDR3 covers 15 residues. CDR1 and CDR2 (germline): MNHEY, SVGAGI. The CDR3 protein is CASSSDRASSYEQYF. CDR3 in DNA: TGTGCCAGCAGCTCGGACAGGGCCTCCTCCTACGAGCAGTACTTC.

The rearrangement joins TRBV11-2 to TRBJ1-3, with D perhaps TRBD1 (5 bases). V shed 5 bases and J shed 1 base, with 18 bases lying between them. The CDR3 runs to 17 residues. The germline CDR1 and CDR2 sequences are SGHAT and FQNNGV. This CDR3 reads CASSPGGRGRSGNTIYF. CDR3 DNA: TGTGCCAGCAGCCCGGGCGGACGGGGGAGGTCTGGAAACACCATATATTTT.

The rearrangement uses TRBV5-1 and TRBJ1-1, with D perhaps matching TRBD1 (5 bases). The CDR3 has 14 amino acids. Germline values: CDR1 SGHRS, CDR2 YFSETQ. V lost 1 base and J lost 1, with 8 bases in between. The CDR3 coding sequence is TGCGCCAGCAGCTTGCGGGGGGGGAACACTGAAGCTTTCTTT. It specifies CASSLRGGNTEAFF. The variable domain in full, completed from reference TRBV5-1 and TRBJ1-1, reads KAGVTQTPRYLIKTRGQQVTLSCSPISGHRSVSWYQQTPGQGLQFLFEYFSETQRNKGNFPGRFSGRQFSNSRSEMNVSTLELGDSALYLCASSLRGGNTEAFFGQGTRLTVV.

The CDR3 loop reads CASSILGQLNEQYF. The CDR3 nucleotides are TGTGCCAGTAGTATACTAGGACAGCTGAACGAGCAGTACTTC. V is TRBV19 and J is TRBJ2-7, with D maybe TRBD1 (6 bases). V was clipped by 2 bases and J by 5 bases, with 13 bases between them. Germline-derived CDR1 and CDR2 are LNHDA and SQIVND (reference sequence). The CDR3 consists of 14 residues.

The chain joins TRBV28 to TRBJ2-2; TRBD2 agrees at 16 bases. The CDR3 length is 15 residues. Germline CDR1 reads MDHEN; CDR2 reads SYDVKM. V was pared by 5 bases and J by 10 bases, with 4 bases of the junction left unmatched. CDR3: CASSGTSGRALELFF. In nucleotides, the CDR3 is TGTGCCAGCAGTGGGACTAGCGGGAGGGCACTGGAGCTGTTTTTT.

CDR3: CASSQGQRFTDTQYF. The DNA for the CDR3 is TGTGCCAGCAGCCAGGGACAGAGATTCACAGATACGCAGTATTTT. The chain is built from TRBV11-3 and TRBJ2-3; 7 bases line up with TRBD1. The CDR3 sequence is 15 residues long. Trimming removed 5 bases from V and 2 bases from J; junction bases left unmatched: 7. CDR1 is SGHNT, CDR2 YENEEA, per germline.

The V gene is TRBV2, the J gene TRBJ1-5; D is possibly TRBD1 (6 bases). Germline assignment: CDR1 SNHLY and CDR2 FYNNEI. CDR3 size: 15 residues. With 6 bases removed from V and 2 bases from J, the gap between germline ends came to 14 bases. The CDR3 loop is CASSQDRLGNQPQHF. In DNA, the CDR3 is TGTGCCAGCAGCCAAGACAGGCTCGGCAATCAGCCCCAGCATTTT.

The chain recombines TRBV27 with TRBJ2-7; D unclear. The CDR3 sequence is 12 residues long. Trimming took 5 bases from V and 7 from J, leaving 12 bases between them. CDR1 is MNHEY and CDR2 is SMNVEV in the germline V gene (reference sequence). DNA of the CDR3: TGTGCCAGCAGTCCCCGCGCCAAGGAGCAGTACTTC. Protein product: CASSPRAKEQYF.

This chain connects TRBV4-1 to TRBJ1-2; D uncertain. Trimming pared 2 bases from V and 7 bases from J, leaving 14 bases between. Per the germline V gene, CDR1 is MGHRA and CDR2 is YSYEKL. The CDR3 totals 14 residues. The CDR3 DNA reads as TGCGCCAGCAGCCAAATTATAGTTTCCCTTGGCTACACCTTC. Residues: CASSQIIVSLGYTF.

The chain combines TRBV6-5 with TRBJ2-5; 9 nucleotides match TRBD2. The germline V gene has CDR1 MNHEY and CDR2 SVGAGI. Trimming at V came to 4 bases and at J to 5 bases, leaving 8 bases not matched to a gene. The CDR3 is 15 amino acids. The CDR3, as DNA: TGTGCCAGCAGTTCCATAGCGGGGGTTGGGGAGACCCAGTACTTC. This codes for CASSSIAGVGETQYF.

The chain has TRBV15 and TRBJ1-1; 7 nucleotides match TRBD1. The V and J ends lost 4 bases and 1 base, in that order; junction bases with no gene match: 9. Germline V gene lookup returns CDR1 LNHNV and CDR2 YYDKDF (reference sequence). The CDR3 length is 16 residues. The CDR3: CATSKVIGTANTEAFF. The CDR3 nucleotides are TGTGCCACCAGCAAGGTTATTGGGACAGCGAACACTGAAGCTTTCTTT. The full variable domain, completed using reference TRBV15 and TRBJ1-1, is DAMVIQNPRYQVTQFGKPVTLSCSQTLNHNVMYWYQQKSSQAPKLLFHYYDKDFNNEADTPDNFQSRRPNTSFCFLDIRSPGLGDTAMYLCATSKVIGTANTEAFFGQGTRLTVV.

The table lists this clone with a count of one. The chain is built from TRBV4-2 and TRBJ1-1, with TRBD1 matching 7 bases. V lost 2 bases to trimming and J lost 0 bases; unmatched junction nucleotides: 6. This CDR3 is 16 amino acids long. Germline lookup yields CDR1 LGHNA and CDR2 YNFKEQ. CDR3 in DNA: TGTGCCAGCAGCCAACCGGGACAGATTATGAACACTGAAGCTTTCTTT. Its protein is CASSQPGQIMNTEAFF.